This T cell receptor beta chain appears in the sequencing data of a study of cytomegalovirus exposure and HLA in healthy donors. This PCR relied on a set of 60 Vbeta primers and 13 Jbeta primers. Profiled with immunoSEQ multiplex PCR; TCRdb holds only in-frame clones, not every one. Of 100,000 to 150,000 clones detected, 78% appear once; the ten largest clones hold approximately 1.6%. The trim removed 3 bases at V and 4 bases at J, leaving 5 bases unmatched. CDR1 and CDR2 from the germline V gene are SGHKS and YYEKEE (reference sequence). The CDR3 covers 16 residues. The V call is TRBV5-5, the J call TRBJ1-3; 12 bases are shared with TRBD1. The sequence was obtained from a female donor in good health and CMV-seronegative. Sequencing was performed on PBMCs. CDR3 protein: CASSSTGTGGGNTIYF. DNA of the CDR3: TGTGCCAGCAGCTCCACCGGGACAGGGGGCGGAAACACCATATATTTT. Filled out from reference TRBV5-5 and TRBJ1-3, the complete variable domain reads DAGVTQSPTHLIKTRGQQVTLRCSPISGHKSVSWYQQVLGQGPQFIFQYYEKEERGRGNFPDRFSARQFPNYSSELNVNALLLGDSALYLCASSSTGTGGGNTIYFGEGSWLTVV.